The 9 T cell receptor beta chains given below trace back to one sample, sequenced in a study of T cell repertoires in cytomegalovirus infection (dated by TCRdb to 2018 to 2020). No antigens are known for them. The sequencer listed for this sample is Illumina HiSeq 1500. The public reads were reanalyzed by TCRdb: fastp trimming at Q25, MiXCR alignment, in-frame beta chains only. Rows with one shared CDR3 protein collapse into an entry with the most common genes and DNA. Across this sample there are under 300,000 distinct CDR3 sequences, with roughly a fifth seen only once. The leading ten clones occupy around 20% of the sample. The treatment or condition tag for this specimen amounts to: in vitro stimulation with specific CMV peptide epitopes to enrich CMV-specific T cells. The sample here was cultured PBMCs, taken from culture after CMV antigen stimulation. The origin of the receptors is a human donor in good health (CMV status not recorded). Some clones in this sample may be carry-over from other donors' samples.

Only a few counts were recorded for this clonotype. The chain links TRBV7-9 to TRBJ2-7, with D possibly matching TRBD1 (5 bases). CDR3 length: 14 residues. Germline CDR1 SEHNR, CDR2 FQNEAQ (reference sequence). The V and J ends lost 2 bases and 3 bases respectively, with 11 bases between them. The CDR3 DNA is TGTGCCAGCAGCTTACAGACAGAATTCTACGAGCAGTACGTC. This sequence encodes CASSLQTEFYEQYV.

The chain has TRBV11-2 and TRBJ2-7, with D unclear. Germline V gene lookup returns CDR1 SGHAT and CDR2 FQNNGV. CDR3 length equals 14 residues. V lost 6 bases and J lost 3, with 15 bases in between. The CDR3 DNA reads TGTGCCAGCAGTTCGATTAAAAGACACTACGAGCAGTACTTC. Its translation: CASSSIKRHYEQYF.

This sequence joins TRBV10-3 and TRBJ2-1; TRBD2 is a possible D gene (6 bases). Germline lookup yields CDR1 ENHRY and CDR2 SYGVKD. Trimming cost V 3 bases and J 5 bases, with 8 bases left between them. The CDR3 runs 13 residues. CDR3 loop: CAISDLADNEQFF. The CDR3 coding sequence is TGTGCCATCAGTGATTTAGCGGACAATGAGCAGTTCTTC.

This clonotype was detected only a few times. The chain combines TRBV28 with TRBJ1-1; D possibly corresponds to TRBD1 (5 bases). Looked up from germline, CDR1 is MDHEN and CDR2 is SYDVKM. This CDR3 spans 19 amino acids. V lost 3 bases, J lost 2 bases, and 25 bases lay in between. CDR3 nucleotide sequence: TGTGCCAGCAGTTTTCTGGGACTTCAGAAGGTAGGGTCAAACACTGAAGCTTTCTTT. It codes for CASSFLGLQKVGSNTEAFF.

CDR3 coding DNA: TGTGCCAGCAGCCAACCTCGATCTCTCCCCGGGACTAGCGGGAGGGCCCCCAGAGGGGGGTTCTTC. It yields the protein CASSQPRSLPGTSGRAPRGGFF. The chain has TRBV7-8 and TRBJ2-1, with TRBD2 matching 16 bases. Germline V CDR1 and CDR2: SGHVS, FQNEAQ. The ends lost 5 bases at V and 15 bases at J; junction bases unmatched: 31. CDR3 length equals 22 residues.

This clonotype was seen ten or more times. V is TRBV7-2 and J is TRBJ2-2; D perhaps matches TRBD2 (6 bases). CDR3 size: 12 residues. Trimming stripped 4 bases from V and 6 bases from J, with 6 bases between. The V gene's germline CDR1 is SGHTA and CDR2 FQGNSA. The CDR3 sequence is CASSSGAGELFF. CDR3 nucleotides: TGTGCCAGCAGCTCGGGGGCCGGGGAGCTGTTTTTT.

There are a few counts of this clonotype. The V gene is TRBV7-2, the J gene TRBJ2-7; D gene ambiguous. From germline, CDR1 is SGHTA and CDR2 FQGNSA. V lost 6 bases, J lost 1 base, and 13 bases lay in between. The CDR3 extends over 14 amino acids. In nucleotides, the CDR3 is TGTGCCAGCAGTACCATAGACTGGTCCTACGAGCAGTACGTC. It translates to CASSTIDWSYEQYV.

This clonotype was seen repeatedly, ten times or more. Written as DNA, the CDR3 is TGTGCCAGCAGCCGCCGGGACTTCTACGAGCAGTACTTC. This gives the protein CASSRRDFYEQYF. The chain employs TRBV7-2 and TRBJ2-7; perhaps TRBD2 as D (6 bases). V lost 5 bases, J lost 3 bases, and 11 bases lay in between. Per the germline V gene, CDR1 is SGHTA and CDR2 is FQGNSA. The CDR3 spans 13 residues.

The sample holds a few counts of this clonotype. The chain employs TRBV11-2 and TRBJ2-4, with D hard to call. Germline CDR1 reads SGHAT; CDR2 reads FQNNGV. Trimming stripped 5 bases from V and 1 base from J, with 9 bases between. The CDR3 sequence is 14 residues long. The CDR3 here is CASSPGLAKNIQYF. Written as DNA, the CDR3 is TGTGCCAGCAGCCCTGGGCTGGCCAAAAACATTCAGTACTTC.